A single sample gave rise to the 27 T cell receptor beta chains below, sequenced in a study of cytomegalovirus exposure and HLA in healthy donors. A multiplex PCR was run with 60 Vbeta primers and 13 Jbeta primers. Assay: immunoSEQ multiplex PCR; the TCRdb copy retains only in-frame clones and omits some. Of some 180,000 clones listed, 77% are singletons. The sequencing sample was made of PBMCs. The receptors stem from a woman in her sixties in good health and CMV-seropositive.

Written as DNA, the CDR3 is TGTGCCAGCACCATCGGACAGGGGGCGACCCGACCCTACAATGAGCAGTTCTTC. This translates into CASTIGQGATRPYNEQFF. The chain combines TRBV28 with TRBJ2-1; the match to TRBD1 covers 11 bases. Germline V gives CDR1 MDHEN, CDR2 SYDVKM. V shed 7 bases and J 2 bases; nucleotides not matched to a gene: 13. This CDR3 spans 18 amino acids. The full variable domain, its missing parts supplied by reference TRBV28 and TRBJ2-1, is DVKVTQSSRYLVKRTGEKVFLECVQDMDHENMFWYRQDPGLGLRLIYFSYDVKMKEKGDIPEGYSVSREKKERFSLILESASTNQTSMYLCASTIGQGATRPYNEQFFGPGTRLTVL.

This clone was counted only a few times. The rearrangement links TRBV6-5 to TRBJ1-6; tentative D call: TRBD1 (5 bases). The CDR3 covers 14 residues. The V and J ends lost 1 base and 9 bases respectively, with 10 bases between them. Germline V gives CDR1 MNHEY, CDR2 SVGAGI. CDR3: CASSYWGGGSPLHF. CDR3 in DNA: TGTGCCAGCAGTTACTGGGGGGGAGGTTCACCCCTCCACTTT.

The rearrangement links TRBV7-3 to TRBJ2-2, with a possible D match to TRBD1 (6 bases). This CDR3 region has 14 residues. The V and J ends lost 3 bases and 6 bases respectively, with 11 bases between them. Germline V lookup: CDR1 SGHTA, CDR2 FQGTGA. In DNA form, the CDR3 reads TGTGCCAGCAGCTTCAGGGGTAGGGCCGGGGAGCTGTTTTTT. It translates to CASSFRGRAGELFF.

This chain joins TRBV4-1 and TRBJ1-2; a weak D match, TRBD1 (5 bases). V lost 3 bases and J 0 bases, leaving 20 bases between the germline ends. CDR1 MGHRA and CDR2 YSYEKL come from the germline V gene. The CDR3 covers 18 residues. CDR3 in amino acids: CASSHGGQGLPSNYGYTF. CDR3 nucleotides: TGCGCCAGCAGCCATGGAGGGCAGGGACTCCCCTCTAACTATGGCTACACCTTC.

This clone was found once. The chain has TRBV2 and TRBJ2-7; maybe TRBD2 (6 bases). The V and J ends lost 6 bases and 4 bases respectively, with 16 bases between them. Germline assignment: CDR1 SNHLY and CDR2 FYNNEI. The CDR3 contains 14 residues. CDR3 sequence: CASSAEEGTYEQYF. DNA for the CDR3: TGTGCCAGCAGCGCGGAGGAAGGGACTTACGAGCAGTACTTC.

This chain uses TRBV10-3 with TRBJ1-2; D unclear. The CDR3 has 14 residues. The germline V and J ends were trimmed by 6 bases and 1 base, with 12 bases remaining between them. The V gene's germline CDR1 is ENHRY and CDR2 SYGVKD. The DNA of the CDR3 is TGTGCCATCAGGGGCGTCGGACTTAACTATGGCTACACCTTC. Its translation is CAIRGVGLNYGYTF.

This clone was counted a few times. The V gene is TRBV19, the J gene TRBJ2-7, with a tentative D call TRBD2 (6 bases). Per germline, CDR1 LNHDA and CDR2 SQIVND (reference sequence). The CDR3 totals 16 residues. Trimming took off 3 bases at V and 6 bases at J, with 21 bases between the two ends. CDR3: CASSIGGAGTLSEQYF. For the CDR3, the DNA is TGTGCCAGTAGTATTGGAGGGGCGGGGACCCTCTCCGAGCAGTACTTC.

This clone showed up just a few times. One junction end does not reproduce the germline sequence, and a read error may be involved. The V gene is TRBV19, the J gene TRBJ2-4, with D unresolved. This CDR3 is built from 14 residues. Looked up from germline, CDR1 is LNHDA and CDR2 is SQIVND (reference sequence). DNA for the CDR3: TGTGCCAGCTCCCGAAGTTCAGCCAAAAACAGTCAGTACTTC. Translation: CASSRSSAKNSQYF. The full variable domain, in which reference TRBV19 and TRBJ2-4 provide the parts outside the CDR3, is DGGITQSPKYLFRKEGQNVTLSCEQNLNHDAMYWYRQDPGQGLRLIYYSQIVNDFQKGDIAEGYSVSREKKESFPLTVTSAQKNPTAFYLCASSRSSAKNSQYFGAGTRLSVL.

The CDR3 here is CASRRGRETQYF. Here the CDR3 DNA reads TGTGCCAGCCGGCGGGGTCGTGAGACCCAGTACTTC. The V and J genes are TRBV25-1 and TRBJ2-5; tentatively, D is TRBD2 (6 bases). Between the trimmed V and J ends, which lost 8 bases and 5 bases, there was a span of 12 bases. The germline V gene encodes CDR1 MGHDK and CDR2 SYGVNS. The CDR3 covers 12 residues.

The chain links TRBV2 to TRBJ1-1, with D perhaps TRBD1 (6 bases). Germline V gives CDR1 SNHLY, CDR2 FYNNEI. The length of the CDR3 is 13 residues. V was trimmed by 9 bases and J by 1 base, leaving 12 bases between them. CDR3 DNA sequence: TGTGCCAGGAGAGGACAGACGAACACTGAAGCTTTCTTT. Translating gives CARRGQTNTEAFF.

The chain uses TRBV7-9 and TRBJ1-1; 9 bases map to TRBD1. J gave up 6 bases and V 5 bases, and 10 bases lay outside the gene matches. The CDR3 covers 15 residues. Germline-derived CDR1 and CDR2 are SEHNR and FQNEAQ (reference sequence). The CDR3 is CASSALDRGRSEAFF. The CDR3 region has the DNA TGTGCCAGCAGCGCATTGGACAGGGGTAGGTCTGAAGCTTTCTTT. Full variable domain (outside the CDR3, taken from reference TRBV7-9 and TRBJ1-1): DTGVSQNPRHKITKRGQNVTFRCDPISEHNRLYWYRQTLGQGPEFLTYFQNEAQLEKSRLLSDRFSAERPKGSFSTLEIQRTEQGDSAMYLCASSALDRGRSEAFFGQGTRLTVV.

V usage is TRBV5-3 and J usage is TRBJ1-3, with 7 positions matching TRBD1. TRBV5-3 is sorted into the ORF group, with uncertain function. The CDR3 is 17 residues long. After removal of 2 bases from V and 1 base from J, the junction contained 9 bases not matched to a gene. In DNA form, the CDR3 reads TGTGCCAGAAGCTTCAGACAGGGAGCCGATTCTGGAAACACCATATATTTT. It translates to CARSFRQGADSGNTIYF.

This clone was seen only a few times. The V and J genes are TRBV4-1 and TRBJ1-2; unclear D gene. The CDR3 is 14 amino acids. The V and J ends lost 2 bases and 8 bases respectively, with 15 bases between them. Per the germline V gene, CDR1 is MGHRA and CDR2 is YSYEKL. The CDR3: CASSQLTSGRGYTF. As DNA, the CDR3 is TGCGCCAGCAGCCAACTCACGAGTGGGCGCGGCTACACCTTC.

CDR3 loop: CTRVGTFHNQPQHF. In nucleotides, the CDR3 is TGCACCAGGGTCGGGACATTCCACAATCAGCCCCAGCATTTT. The chain joins TRBV1 to TRBJ1-5; the table's D call TRBD1 went unverified against the DNA. TRBV1 corresponds to a pseudogene. The CDR3 runs to 14 residues.

The chain employs TRBV5-1 and TRBJ2-5; 7 bases are shared with TRBD2. The CDR3 is made up of 13 amino acids. Germline assignment: CDR1 SGHRS and CDR2 YFSETQ. V lost 0 bases to trimming and J lost 6 bases; unmatched junction nucleotides: 2. The CDR3 here is CASSLGREQTQYF. The CDR3 bases are TGCGCCAGCAGCTTGGGGCGGGAGCAGACCCAGTACTTC.

This clone was counted only a few times. The chain employs TRBV10-3 and TRBJ2-2; TRBD1 matches 10 bases. Germline values: CDR1 ENHRY, CDR2 SYGVKD. V shed 3 bases and J 3 bases; nucleotides not matched to a gene: 4. CDR3 size: 16 residues. CDR3 protein: CAISDPGTGDTGELFF. CDR3 sequence (DNA): TGTGCCATCAGTGACCCCGGGACAGGGGACACCGGGGAGCTGTTTTTT.

The genes are TRBV7-9 and TRBJ2-5; TRBD2 might be the D (5 bases). Trimming pared 4 bases from V and 10 bases from J, leaving 16 bases between. The CDR3 sequence is 13 residues long. Per germline, CDR1 SEHNR and CDR2 FQNEAQ (reference sequence). In nucleotides, the CDR3 is TGTGCCAGCAGCTCGCATCTGGTTAGCGACCAGTACTTC. Protein product: CASSSHLVSDQYF. The full variable domain, rest sourced from reference TRBV7-9 and TRBJ2-5, is DTGVSQNPRHKITKRGQNVTFRCDPISEHNRLYWYRQTLGQGPEFLTYFQNEAQLEKSRLLSDRFSAERPKGSFSTLEIQRTEQGDSAMYLCASSSHLVSDQYFGPGTRLLVL.

The chain recombines TRBV7-2 with TRBJ2-5, with TRBD1 matching over 9 bases. CDR1 SGHTA and CDR2 FQGNSA come from the germline V gene. This CDR3 has 15 residues. V shed 5 bases, J shed 7 bases, and the junction held 11 bases outside the gene matches. CDR3 nucleotide sequence: TGTGCCAGCAGCGGATCCGGGACAGGGTATGGGACCCAGTACTTC. Translation: CASSGSGTGYGTQYF.

This sequence joins TRBV7-2 and TRBJ2-1; TRBD2 matches 13 bases. The CDR3 is 13 residues long. Germline values: CDR1 SGHTA, CDR2 FQGNSA. J was trimmed by 13 bases and V by 1 base; bases with no gene match: 1. The CDR3 sequence: CASSLGLAGGQFF. DNA of the CDR3: TGTGCCAGCAGCTTAGGACTAGCGGGAGGTCAGTTCTTC.

This clone showed up just once. The chain employs TRBV27 and TRBJ1-1, with 9 bases matching TRBD1. In germline, CDR1 is MNHEY, CDR2 SMNVEV (reference sequence). CDR3 length: 14 amino acids. V lost 3 bases and J lost 4; bases outside the gene matches: 3. CDR3 loop: CASSLDRGGTEAFF. The CDR3 bases are TGTGCCAGCAGTTTGGACAGGGGAGGCACTGAAGCTTTCTTT.

The rearrangement links TRBV7-2 to TRBJ1-6; the D is unclear. This CDR3 has 11 residues. Germline V gene data show CDR1 as SGHTA and CDR2 as FQGNSA. Trimming pared 3 bases from V and 10 bases from J, leaving 4 bases between. CDR3 amino acids: CASSFLSPLHF. CDR3 in DNA: TGTGCCAGCAGCTTCCTATCACCCCTCCACTTT.

This chain uses TRBV7-3 with TRBJ2-1; D perhaps matches TRBD2 (8 bases). Germline V gene lookup returns CDR1 SGHTA and CDR2 FQGTGA. Trimming pared 1 base from V and 6 bases from J, leaving 13 bases between. The CDR3 has 15 amino acids. This CDR3 is CASSLIAGQFNEQFF. The DNA of the CDR3 is TGTGCCAGCAGCTTAATAGCGGGACAGTTCAATGAGCAGTTCTTC.

This clone was seen just once. The chain links TRBV5-7 to TRBJ1-1, with D uncertain. TRBV5-7 is sorted into the ORF group, with uncertain function. V lost 4 bases and J lost 3, with 4 bases in between. This CDR3 has 11 amino acids. The CDR3 DNA reads TGTGCCAGCAGCCTATACACTGAAGCTTTCTTT. Amino acids: CASSLYTEAFF.

The chain uses TRBV28 and TRBJ1-5, with 10 bases lining up with TRBD1. Germline V gene data show CDR1 as MDHEN and CDR2 as SYDVKM. The CDR3 sequence is 16 residues long. Trimming removed 7 bases from V and 4 bases from J; junction bases left unmatched: 10. In nucleotides, the CDR3 is TGTGCCAGCAAGGGAACCCGGACAGGGGGGAATCAGCCCCAGCATTTT. It yields the protein CASKGTRTGGNQPQHF.

The chain uses TRBV28 and TRBJ2-1; D is unclear. The CDR3 is 16 residues long. Trimming shortened V by 1 base and J by 3 bases, and 13 bases separated the two germline ends. CDR1 is MDHEN and CDR2 is SYDVKM in the germline V gene. CDR3 protein: CASSLSTPGDYNEQFF. CDR3 bases: TGTGCCAGCAGTTTATCGACTCCTGGTGACTACAATGAGCAGTTCTTC.

This clone was found a few times. The chain employs TRBV19 and TRBJ2-3; 7 positions match TRBD2. CDR1 and CDR2 from the germline V gene are LNHDA and SQIVND (reference sequence). The CDR3 contains 13 residues. J lost 6 bases, V lost 7 bases, and 7 bases had no gene match. The CDR3 region is CASNTGGGDTQYF. The DNA of the CDR3 is TGTGCCAGTAATACGGGGGGAGGGGATACGCAGTATTTT.

This clone was seen a few times. The chain carries TRBV5-4 and TRBJ2-4, with 10 positions matching TRBD2. The V and J ends lost 2 bases and 4 bases, in that order; junction bases with no gene match: 6. The CDR3 is made up of 16 amino acids. Germline CDR1 reads SGHNT; CDR2 reads YYREEE (reference sequence). CDR3: CASSFQLAGVKNIQYF. The DNA of the CDR3 is TGTGCCAGCAGCTTTCAGCTAGCGGGAGTTAAAAACATTCAGTACTTC.